This TCR beta chain derives from a study of CD4 T cells in relation to SARS-CoV-2 and coronaviruses. Study-wide results and limits: Approximately 65% of donors had memory CD4+ clonotypes crossrecognizing SARS-CoV-2 and common cold coronavirus spike.

J gave up 4 bases and V 4 bases, and 8 bases lay outside the gene matches. This CDR3 region has 16 residues. Germline assignment: CDR1 SGHDT and CDR2 YYEEEE. Of note for this clone: Its antigen is as yet unknown.

Unexposed donor CD4+ T cells date from about 2010-2019, before the COVID-19 pandemic. CD4+ T cells were isolated from the cells after 10 days of culture. Cells permitting, SARS-CoV-2 S/N and four cold-coronavirus spikes were tested on unexposed-donor CD4+ T cells. Libraries were prepared by immunoSEQ multiplex PCR; TCRdb keeps only in-frame clonotypes and omits some of them. Here the sample spans around 16,000 clones, just under 80% being singletons. The TCR originated in a human donor in good health. The rearrangement uses TRBV5-6 and TRBJ2-1; the match to TRBD2 covers 10 bases. The sequencing input was CD4+ T cells from PBMCs, cultured in vitro. The CDR3 bases are TGTGCCAGCAGCCCAGCTAGCGGGAGTTATTACAATGAGCAGTTCTTC. It encodes CASSPASGSYYNEQFF.